This T cell receptor beta chain was identified during a study of shared clonotypes between healthy human individuals. At the level of the study: The donor pool was made up of two women and three men aged 18 to 49. Overall study findings and caveats: Enrolling few donors narrowed the genetic and exposure-history diversity that was represented. Sampling covered nothing but blood. Tissue TCR repertoires likely differ from those found in blood.

As regards this clone: Antigen unknown.

Sequencing was at deep level. The method was immunoSEQ multiplex PCR; TCRdb's version includes in-frame clones alone and lacks a portion of them. This sample has some 450,000 clones; about 74% occur once, and the top ten carry about 12%. Trimming shortened V by 2 bases and J by 0 bases, and 10 bases separated the two germline ends. Germline V gene lookup returns CDR1 SQVTM and CDR2 ANQGSEA. The CDR3 spans 14 residues. The sample comprised PBMCs. This TCR was recovered from a woman between 35 and 50 years old in good health. Some clones in this sample may be carry-over from other donors' samples. The genes are TRBV29-1 and TRBJ1-1; D is undetermined. The CDR3 spells CSVERSALNTEAFF. The CDR3, as DNA: TGCAGCGTTGAAAGGAGCGCTTTGAACACTGAAGCTTTCTTT.